The entry below gives a single T cell receptor beta chain sequence along with its context. Its cognate antigen has yet to be identified. The input lacks base qualities; no much larger clone sits a single base away. PBMCs were isolated by Ficoll-Paque density gradient centrifugation. The data originate from a study of T-cell memory formation after mild COVID-19 listed by TCRdb under 2021. At the level of the whole study: Most TCR sequence clusters were specific to one of the two donors. In a couple of donors, T-cell clones that expanded and contracted after mild COVID-19 were tracked by sequencing TCRalpha and TCRbeta repertoires over time. The cohort was made up of two young adult volunteers, one female and one male, who were previously healthy. The paper's findings and limits, for the study overall: Clones that contracted from day 15 to 85 showed balanced CD4/CD8 phenotypes, whereas a second wave of clones that expanded from day 15 to 37 leaned towards CD4+. SARS-CoV-2 specificity of the second-wave clones peaking on day 37 was not confirmed. The study covered only a couple of mild cases, and larger cohorts including severe cases with pre-infection samples were considered necessary. The detection of some responding clones in pre-infection memory suggests that pre-existing cross-reactive memory T cells joined the SARS-CoV-2 response. Contracting CD4+ clones were found mainly in CM and EM memory subsets, while CD8+ clones were enriched in EMRA.

Cut back by 1 base and 7 bases, the V and J ends lie 12 bases apart. Via the germline V gene, CDR1 is SGHRS and CDR2 YFSETQ. Measured from the cysteine to the phenylalanine, the CDR3 is 15 residues long. Only the CDR3 region is kept as DNA, spanning 45 bases read in frame from base 1. The listed sequencing device is Illumina NovaSeq 6000. cDNA libraries for TCRalpha and TCRbeta were prepared by 5'RACE using constant-segment primers, with sample barcodes and unique molecular identifiers added. Trizol reagent was used to extract RNA from every sample. Amplification of the libraries took two PCR steps, and the second step added a second sample barcode plus Illumina TruSeq adapters. Sequencing of libraries was performed on an Illumina NovaSeq with 2 x 150 bp paired-end reads. Per the authors' processing: The reads were demultiplexed and collapsed into UMI-guided consensus sequences using migec v1.2.7. Using mixcr v2.1.11, the UMI consensuses were aligned to TRA and TRB V and J templates and assembled into clonotypes. A clonotype was counted as expanded or contracted only if both edgeR and NoisET called the change significant, with noise models trained on biological replicates. For edgeR calls, the cutoffs were a false discovery rate-adjusted p below 0.01 and a log2 fold-change threshold of 1. PCA with hierarchical clustering of max-normalized trajectories of the 1000 most abundant clonotypes was used as exploratory dynamics analysis. The CD4 or CD8 phenotype of responding clones was assigned using the separately sequenced CD4+ and CD8+ repertoires. TCRdb redid the processing of the public reads, applying fastp at Q25 and MiXCR, and retained in-frame beta chains. CDR3 protein sequences are deduplicated, and each keeps its most common genes and DNA. For this entry, the V and J calls and clone size follow TCRdb and not the study's own pipeline. The sample table records roughly 300,000 distinct CDR3 sequences; roughly 15% of these occur just once. Of the sample, approximately 21% is held by the ten largest clones.

This sequence originates from a man between 18 and 35 years old who had mild COVID-19 (a few samples of this study predate the infection). The sample titles of this study are shuffled in the database, so cell type and time point are left out; the donor was told from shared clones. The specimen was PBMCs or a T cell subset sorted from them (not recorded which). The sequence joins TRBV5-1 to TRBJ1-6; the D segment could be TRBD1, given 6 matching bases. CDR3 reads: CASSLLQGRNSPLHF. The sequenced DNA: TGCGCCAGCAGCTTGTTACAGGGAAGGAATTCACCCCTCCACTTT.